This is a list of T cell receptor beta chains from one sample in a study of T cell responses to AZD1222 COVID-19 vaccine. Data came from immunoSEQ multiplex PCR; TCRdb stores just in-frame clones and leaves some out. Of some 150,000 clones listed, more than 75% are singletons. Sample: peripheral blood, taken 28 days after the second AZD1222 dose. Receptor source: an adult who received the AZD1222 COVID-19 vaccine. Each CDR3 is given with its conserved first and last residue. The D gene is left open where the match is weak. Expanded clones get a size class; other rows say once, few or many, or leave the size out.

>NA|NA|TRBJ2-3|TRBV12-3/TRBV12-4
TGTGCCAGCAGCCCCAGGGGGGTGGATACGCAGTATTTT
CASSPRGVDTQYF
>NA|NA|TRBJ2-3|TRBV5-1
TGCGCCAGCAGCTTGGGACTAGGCACAGATACGCAGTATTTT
CASSLGLGTDTQYF
>NA|NA|TRBJ2-1|TRBV20-1
TGCAGTGGGGTGGGTTCTGAGCAGTTCTTC
CSGVGSEQFF
>NA|NA|TRBJ1-1|TRBV15
TGTGCCACCAGCCCGACCGATAACACTGAAGCTTTCTTT
CATSPTDNTEAFF
>NA|NA|TRBJ2-2|TRBV30
TGTGCCTGGAGGACGGAGAGGCCCACCGGGGAGCTGTTTTTT
CAWRTERPTGELFF
>NA|NA|TRBJ1-3|TRBV4-1
TGCGCCAGCAGCCAGCCTCGGACAGCGGATAACACCATATATTTT
CASSQPRTADNTIYF
>NA|NA|TRBJ1-6|TRBV6-2/TRBV6-3
TGTGCCAGCAGTTACGGGGGGCGCGTGGAGTCACCCCTCCACTTT
CASSYGGRVESPLHF
>NA|NA|TRBJ2-1|TRBV13
TGTGCCAGCAGCTCGGGGACGGGGAGCTCCTACAATGAGCAGTTCTTC
CASSSGTGSSYNEQFF
>NA|NA|TRBJ1-5|TRBV2
TGTGCCAGCAGACCGACAGGCTTAGGCAATCAGCCCCAGCATTTT
CASRPTGLGNQPQHF
>NA|once|TRBJ1-2|TRBV5-4
TGTGCCAGCAGCTTGTACGGGAACTATGGCTACACCTTC
CASSLYGNYGYTF
>NA|NA|TRBJ1-3|TRBV13
TGTGCCAGCAGCTCGACTGACAGATACTCTGGAAACACCATATATTTT
CASSSTDRYSGNTIYF
>NA|few|TRBJ1-2|TRBV12-3/TRBV12-4
TGTGCCAGCAGGCCCGGATCTAACTATGGCTACACCTTC
CASRPGSNYGYTF
>NA|once|TRBJ2-2|TRBV27
TGTGCCAGCAGTTTAGCGGGCACCGGGGAGCTGTTTTTT
CASSLAGTGELFF
>TRBD1|NA|TRBJ1-5|TRBV7-2
TGTGCCAGCAGACAGGGGAGCAATCAGCCCCAGCATTTT
CASRQGSNQPQHF
>NA|NA|TRBJ2-7|TRBV30
TGTGCCTGGAGTGGCTCCTACGAGCAGTACTTC
CAWSGSYEQYF
>NA|NA|TRBJ1-2|TRBV2
TGTGCCAGCAGTGGACAAAAGAACTATGGCTACACCTTC
CASSGQKNYGYTF
>TRBD1|NA|TRBJ2-7|TRBV15
TGTGCCACCAGCAGAGTACGAGGACAGGGTGTCGAGCAGTACTTC
CATSRVRGQGVEQYF
>TRBD2|NA|TRBJ2-3|TRBV11-3
TGTGCCAGCAGCTTAGATCTCTACGGTTGGAGCGGGGGGTCTAGCACAGATACGCAGTATTTT
CASSLDLYGWSGGSSTDTQYF
>TRBD1|NA|TRBJ2-3|TRBV7-9
TGTGCCAGCAGCCGACTCCAGGGGGCGAGGACAGATACGCAGTATTTT
CASSRLQGARTDTQYF
>TRBD1|NA|TRBJ1-1|TRBV4-2
TGTGCCAGCAGCTTCCGGACAGGGGGGGGGTCAGAGGCTGAAGCTTTCTTT
CASSFRTGGGSEAEAFF
>TRBD2|NA|TRBJ2-7|TRBV4-1
TGCGCCAGCAGCCAAGGCGGGGGGGGCTACGAGCAGTACTTC
CASSQGGGGYEQYF
>TRBD1|NA|TRBJ1-5|TRBV7-8
TGTGCCAGCAGCTCGACCACAGGGGGAGGGGGTAGCAATCAGCCCCAGCATTTT
CASSSTTGGGGSNQPQHF
>NA|NA|TRBJ1-1|TRBV14
TGTGCCAGCAGCCAAGGGCTGCAGATTAAGTCTTTCTTT
CASSQGLQIKSFF
>NA|NA|TRBJ1-5|TRBV6-5
TGTGCCAGCAAACTGGGGGCGAGAGATCAGCCCCAGCATTTT
CASKLGARDQPQHF
>NA|NA|TRBJ2-1|TRBV7-2
TGTGCCAGCAGCTCAGTAGGTGAGCAGTTCTTC
CASSSVGEQFF
>TRBD1|NA|TRBJ1-1|TRBV5-1
TGCGCCAGCAGCTTCTACGACAGGGTTTACACTGAAGCTTTCTTT
CASSFYDRVYTEAFF